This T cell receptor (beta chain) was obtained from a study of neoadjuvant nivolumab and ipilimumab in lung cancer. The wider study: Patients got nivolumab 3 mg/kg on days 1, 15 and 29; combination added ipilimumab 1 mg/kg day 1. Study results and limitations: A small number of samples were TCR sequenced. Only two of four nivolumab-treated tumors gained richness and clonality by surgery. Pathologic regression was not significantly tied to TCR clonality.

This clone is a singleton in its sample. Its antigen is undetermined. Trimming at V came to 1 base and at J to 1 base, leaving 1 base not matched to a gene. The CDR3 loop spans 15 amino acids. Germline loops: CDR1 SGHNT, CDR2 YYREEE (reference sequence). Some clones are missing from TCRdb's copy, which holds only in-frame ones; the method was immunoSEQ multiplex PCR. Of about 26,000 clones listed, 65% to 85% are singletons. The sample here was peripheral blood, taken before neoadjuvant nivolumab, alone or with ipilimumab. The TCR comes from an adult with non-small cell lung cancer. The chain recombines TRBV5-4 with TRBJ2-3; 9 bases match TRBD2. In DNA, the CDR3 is TGTGCCAGCAGCTTGCGCGGGGGGGGCACAGATACGCAGTATTTT. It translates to CASSLRGGGTDTQYF.